Detailed here is one T cell receptor beta chain. Its antigen specificity is not known. No much larger clonotype is one base removed from it; base qualities were not supplied. The sample originates from a study of monozygotic twins with cystic fibrosis (dated by TCRdb to about 2021). Context from the whole study: Barcoded libraries were prepared with about 15 PCR cycles from three micrograms of fragmented DNA. The cohort included ten female and six male twin pairs, mostly children and adolescents, aged roughly 2.0 to 36.4 years with a median of approximately 8.2 years. The study compared TCR beta repertoires within and between 16 monozygotic twin pairs with cystic fibrosis to assess genetic influence on V and J gene usage. Twins were ranked among roughly 1,100 cohort participants for weight-for-height and FEVPerc (FEV1 disease centile) at the day of blood sampling. Data for three of the twin pairs had already been reported earlier in a different context. What the work shows at the level of the full study, not this receptor alone: V gene usage was most similar to the co-twin in 13 of 16 pairs, and J usage was most similar to the co-twin in 8 of 16 pairs, which suggests genetic constraints. Simpson clonality was generally low (median about 0.009), suggesting a naive-dominated repertoire, with higher clonality in the most severely affected patients. No association turned up between shared CDR3 numbers and age, concordance or disease severity, and the cohort was small. Sharing of nucleotide-identical clonotypes was significantly greater within monozygotic CF twin pairs than between unrelated CF individuals (P = 0.000026, Mann-Whitney).

The twin pairs came from the European Cystic Fibrosis Twin and Sibling Study Cohort, a cohort that recruited patients from some 150 CF clinics across 14 European countries. Zygosity and CFTR genotype were confirmed in-house, and zygosity was tested by multiplex PCR of nine short tandem repeat loci. Each twin gave a peripheral blood sample, and clinical parameters were documented on that same day of blood sampling. Genomic DNA was isolated from peripheral blood cells with phenol/chloroform and kept in TE buffer at 4 degrees C. Following the manufacturer's instructions, the researchers used the immunoSEQ immune profiling system to amplify TCR beta CDR3 regions via multiplex PCR. An Illumina NextSeq system was used to carry out the sequencing. The paper's processing steps were these. The immunoSEQ Analyzer platform handled processing of the sequence data, and clonality was calculated by taking the square root of Simpson's index of productive rearrangements. Similarity in V and J usage was measured by Jensen-Shannon distance, and OLGA was used to compute CDR3 generation probabilities. Shared CDR3 sequences were searched in the immuneACCESS database (August 2020) and in VDJdb (December 2020). In TCRdb, the immuneACCESS table is reduced to in-frame sequences with V and J assigned. These tables do not hold every clone; where another copy was compared, an unresolved V gene accounts for under half, and the others remain unexplained. Clonal size and the V and J genes are those of that table, whereas D and trimming came from the DNA. This sample holds approximately 7,500 clones; about 94% were observed only once. The top ten clonotypes cover approximately 0.55% of the sample.

The source of this sequence is a boy aged 2 to 10 with cystic fibrosis. Sequenced: blood.

This receptor carries the CDR3 CSAAKGGEGTQYF. The nucleotide sequence is given as TGCAGCGCCGCAAAGGGGGGGGAAGGGACCCAGTACTTC. The chain is made from TRBV29-1 and TRBJ2-5; the D gene is perhaps TRBD2, from 7 matching bases. Trimming at the junction amounts to 7 bases on V and 7 bases on J, and the germline ends lie 19 bases apart. CDR1 and CDR2 are drawn from the germline V gene: SQVTM, ANQGSEA. The CDR3 numbers 13 residues from cysteine through phenylalanine. Only CDR3 DNA is held: 39 bases, read in frame from base 1.